This T cell receptor (beta chain) was sequenced in a study of OX40 agonist ivuxolimab in advanced cancers. Notes on the study in general: Partial responders receiving 0.1-3.0 mg/kg showed among the lowest clonal expansion.

The method was immunoSEQ multiplex PCR; TCRdb's version includes in-frame clones alone and lacks a portion of them. Counted here are about 58,000 clones, about 88% occurring once; the ten biggest clones make up 0.76%. The sample holds a few counts of this clone. Its antigen is as yet unknown. This receptor was obtained from an adult with an advanced solid tumor such as melanoma, head and neck, liver or kidney cancer. The sample in question was CD4+ or CD8+ T cells sorted from blood, obtained in a trial of the OX40 agonist ivuxolimab.

Written as DNA, the CDR3 is TGTGCCAGCGCAGGGGATAGCACAGATACGCAGTATTTT. It is translated as CASAGDSTDTQYF. J is TRBJ2-3 and V is TRBV5-4; tentatively, D is TRBD1 (6 bases). V gave up 7 bases and J gave up 0 bases, with 9 bases separating them. CDR3 length equals 13 residues. From germline, CDR1 is SGHNT and CDR2 YYREEE (reference sequence).